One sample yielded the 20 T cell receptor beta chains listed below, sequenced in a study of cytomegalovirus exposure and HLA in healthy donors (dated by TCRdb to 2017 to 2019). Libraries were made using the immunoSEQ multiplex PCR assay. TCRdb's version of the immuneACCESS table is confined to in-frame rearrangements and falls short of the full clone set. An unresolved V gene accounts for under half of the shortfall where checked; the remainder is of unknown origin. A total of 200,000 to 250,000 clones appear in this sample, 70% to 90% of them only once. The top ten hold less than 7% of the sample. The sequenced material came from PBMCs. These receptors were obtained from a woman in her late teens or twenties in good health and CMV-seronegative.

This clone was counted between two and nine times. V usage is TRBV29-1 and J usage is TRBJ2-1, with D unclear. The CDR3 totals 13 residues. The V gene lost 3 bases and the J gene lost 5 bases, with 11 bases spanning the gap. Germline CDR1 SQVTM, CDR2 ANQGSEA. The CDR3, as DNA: TGCAGCGTTGAGACGGTTAACCACAATGAGCAGTTCTTC. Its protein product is CSVETVNHNEQFF.

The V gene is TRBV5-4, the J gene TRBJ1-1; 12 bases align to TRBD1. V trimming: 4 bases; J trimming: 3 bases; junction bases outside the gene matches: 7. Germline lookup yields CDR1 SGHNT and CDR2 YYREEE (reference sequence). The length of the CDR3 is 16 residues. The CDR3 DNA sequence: TGTGCCAGCAGCCAGGGGACAGGGGGCCCGTACACTGAAGCTTTCTTT. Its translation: CASSQGTGGPYTEAFF.

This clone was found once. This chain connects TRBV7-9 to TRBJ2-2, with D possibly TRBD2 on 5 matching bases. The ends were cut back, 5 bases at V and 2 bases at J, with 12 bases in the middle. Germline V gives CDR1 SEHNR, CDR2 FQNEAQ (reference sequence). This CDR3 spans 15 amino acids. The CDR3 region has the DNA TGTGCCAGCAGCCCCGGACGGGATAACACCGGGGAGCTGTTTTTT. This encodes CASSPGRDNTGELFF.

Written as DNA, the CDR3 is TGTGCCTGGAACGTCCAGGGTGTTTCTAATGAAAAACTGTTTTTT. Translation: CAWNVQGVSNEKLFF. This chain connects TRBV30 to TRBJ1-4, with D possibly TRBD1 on 5 matching bases. The V and J ends lost 4 bases and 3 bases respectively, with 15 bases between them. This CDR3 is 15 amino acids long. Germline V gene lookup returns CDR1 GTSNPN and CDR2 SVGIG (reference sequence).

As DNA, the CDR3 is TGCAGCGCCGAGACAGGCGGCTCTGGAAACACCATATATTTT. Encoded protein: CSAETGGSGNTIYF. J is TRBJ1-3 and V is TRBV29-1, with D perhaps TRBD1 (6 bases). The CDR3 is 14 amino acids. Trimming took 7 bases from V and 0 from J, leaving 13 bases between them. Looked up from germline, CDR1 is SQVTM and CDR2 is ANQGSEA.

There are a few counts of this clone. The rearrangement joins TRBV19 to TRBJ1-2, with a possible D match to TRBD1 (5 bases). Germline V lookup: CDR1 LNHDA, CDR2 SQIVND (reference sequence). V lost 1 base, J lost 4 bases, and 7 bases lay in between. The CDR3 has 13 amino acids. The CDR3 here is CASSIAGTYGYTF. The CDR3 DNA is TGTGCCAGTAGTATAGCAGGGACCTATGGCTACACCTTC.

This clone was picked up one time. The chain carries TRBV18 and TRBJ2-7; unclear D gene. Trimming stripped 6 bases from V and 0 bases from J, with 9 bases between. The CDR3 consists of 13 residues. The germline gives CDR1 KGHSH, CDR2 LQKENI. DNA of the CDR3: TGTGCCAGCTCTCCCGGGTCCTCCTACGAGCAGTACTTC. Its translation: CASSPGSSYEQYF.

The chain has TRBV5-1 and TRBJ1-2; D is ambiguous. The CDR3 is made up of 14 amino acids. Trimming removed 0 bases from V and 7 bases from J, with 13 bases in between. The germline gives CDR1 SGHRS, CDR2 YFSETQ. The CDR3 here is CASSLEAVRGGYTF. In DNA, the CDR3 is TGCGCCAGCAGCTTGGAGGCAGTTCGCGGTGGCTACACCTTC.

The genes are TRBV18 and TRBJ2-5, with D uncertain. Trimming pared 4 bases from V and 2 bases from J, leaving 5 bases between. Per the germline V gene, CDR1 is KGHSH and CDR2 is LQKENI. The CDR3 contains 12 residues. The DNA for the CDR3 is TGTGCCAGCTCACGACAACAAGAGACCCAGTACTTC. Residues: CASSRQQETQYF.

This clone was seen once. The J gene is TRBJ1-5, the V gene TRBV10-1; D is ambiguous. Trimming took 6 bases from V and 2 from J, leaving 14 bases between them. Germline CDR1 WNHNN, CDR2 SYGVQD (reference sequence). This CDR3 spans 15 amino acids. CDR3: CASRYPVRGNQPQHF. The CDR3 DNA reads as TGCGCCAGCAGGTATCCAGTTAGGGGCAATCAGCCCCAGCATTTT.

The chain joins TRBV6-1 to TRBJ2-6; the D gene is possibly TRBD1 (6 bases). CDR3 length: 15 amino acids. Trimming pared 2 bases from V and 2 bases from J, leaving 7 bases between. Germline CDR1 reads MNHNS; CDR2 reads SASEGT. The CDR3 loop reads CASSEQGTGANVLTF. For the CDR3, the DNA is TGTGCCAGCAGTGAACAGGGGACTGGGGCCAACGTCCTGACTTTC.

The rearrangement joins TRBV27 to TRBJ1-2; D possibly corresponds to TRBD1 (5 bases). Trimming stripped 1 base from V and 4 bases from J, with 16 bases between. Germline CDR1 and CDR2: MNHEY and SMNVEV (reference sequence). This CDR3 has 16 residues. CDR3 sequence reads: CASSLFAVGQIYGYTF. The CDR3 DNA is TGTGCCAGCAGTTTATTCGCAGTGGGGCAGATCTATGGCTACACCTTC.

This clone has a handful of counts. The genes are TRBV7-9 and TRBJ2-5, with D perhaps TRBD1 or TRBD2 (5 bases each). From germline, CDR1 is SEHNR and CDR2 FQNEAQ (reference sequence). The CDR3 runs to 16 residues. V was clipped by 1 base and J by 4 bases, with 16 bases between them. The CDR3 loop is CASSLVRGKGSETQYF. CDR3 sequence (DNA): TGTGCCAGCAGCTTAGTGAGAGGGAAGGGGTCAGAGACCCAGTACTTC. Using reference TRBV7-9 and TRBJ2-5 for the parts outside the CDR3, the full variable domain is DTGVSQNPRHKITKRGQNVTFRCDPISEHNRLYWYRQTLGQGPEFLTYFQNEAQLEKSRLLSDRFSAERPKGSFSTLEIQRTEQGDSAMYLCASSLVRGKGSETQYFGPGTRLLVL.

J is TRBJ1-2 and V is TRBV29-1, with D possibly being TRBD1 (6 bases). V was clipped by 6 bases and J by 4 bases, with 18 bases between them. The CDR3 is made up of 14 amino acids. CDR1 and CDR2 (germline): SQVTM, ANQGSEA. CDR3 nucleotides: TGCAGCGTAGGAAGGGACACTCAACTCTATGGCTACACCTTC. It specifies CSVGRDTQLYGYTF.

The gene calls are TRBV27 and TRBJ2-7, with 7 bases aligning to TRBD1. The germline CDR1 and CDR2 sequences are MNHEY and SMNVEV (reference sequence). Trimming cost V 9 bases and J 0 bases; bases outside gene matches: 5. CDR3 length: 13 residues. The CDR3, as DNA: TGTGCCAGTACGGACAGGAGCTCCTACGAGCAGTACTTC. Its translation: CASTDRSSYEQYF.

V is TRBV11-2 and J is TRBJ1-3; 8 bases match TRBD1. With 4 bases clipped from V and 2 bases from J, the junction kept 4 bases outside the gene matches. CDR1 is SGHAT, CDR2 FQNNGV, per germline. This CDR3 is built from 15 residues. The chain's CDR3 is CASSSPRGPGNTIYF. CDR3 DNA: TGTGCCAGCAGCTCCCCCAGGGGGCCTGGAAACACCATATATTTT.

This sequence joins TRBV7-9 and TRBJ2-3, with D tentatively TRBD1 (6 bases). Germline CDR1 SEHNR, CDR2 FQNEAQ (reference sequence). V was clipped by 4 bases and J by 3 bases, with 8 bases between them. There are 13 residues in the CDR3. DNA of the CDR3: TGTGCCAGCAGCTACAGGGTGACAGATACGCAGTATTTT. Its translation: CASSYRVTDTQYF.

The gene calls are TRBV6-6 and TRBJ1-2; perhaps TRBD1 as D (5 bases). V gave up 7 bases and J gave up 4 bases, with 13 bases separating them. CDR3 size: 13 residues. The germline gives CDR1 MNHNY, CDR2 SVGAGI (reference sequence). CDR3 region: CASNAQAIYGYTF. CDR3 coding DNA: TGTGCCAGCAATGCACAGGCCATCTATGGCTACACCTTC.

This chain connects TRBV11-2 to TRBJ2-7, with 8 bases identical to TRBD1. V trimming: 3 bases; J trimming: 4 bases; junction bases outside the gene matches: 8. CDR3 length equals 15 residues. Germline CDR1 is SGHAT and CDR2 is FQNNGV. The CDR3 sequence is CASSFRGQGAYEQYF. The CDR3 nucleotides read TGTGCCAGCAGCTTCAGAGGGCAGGGGGCATACGAGCAGTACTTC.

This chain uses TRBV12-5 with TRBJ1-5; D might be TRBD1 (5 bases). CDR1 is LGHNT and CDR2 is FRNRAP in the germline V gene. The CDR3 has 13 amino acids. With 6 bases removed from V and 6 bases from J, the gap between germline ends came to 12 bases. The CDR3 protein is CASGKEGSQPQHF. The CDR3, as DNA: TGTGCTAGTGGGAAGGAGGGGAGTCAGCCCCAGCATTTT.